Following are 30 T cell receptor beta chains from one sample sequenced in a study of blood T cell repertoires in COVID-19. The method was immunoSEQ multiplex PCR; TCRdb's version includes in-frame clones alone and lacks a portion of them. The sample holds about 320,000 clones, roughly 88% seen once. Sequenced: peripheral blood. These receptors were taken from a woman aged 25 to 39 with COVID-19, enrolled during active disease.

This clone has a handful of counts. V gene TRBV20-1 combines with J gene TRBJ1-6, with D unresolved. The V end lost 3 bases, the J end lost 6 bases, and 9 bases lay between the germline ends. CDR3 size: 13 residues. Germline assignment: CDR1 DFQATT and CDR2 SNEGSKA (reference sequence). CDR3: CSASGEINSPLHF. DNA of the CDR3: TGCAGTGCTAGTGGCGAAATTAATTCACCCCTCCACTTT.

DNA for the CDR3: TGTGCCAGCAGTTTGGGGCAGACTGGAAACACCATATATTTT. Its protein is CASSLGQTGNTIYF. This chain uses TRBV27 with TRBJ1-3; the D gene is possibly TRBD1 (5 bases). Trimming took off 3 bases at V and 2 bases at J, with 8 bases between the two ends. The CDR3 runs to 14 residues. The V gene's germline CDR1 is MNHEY and CDR2 SMNVEV (reference sequence).

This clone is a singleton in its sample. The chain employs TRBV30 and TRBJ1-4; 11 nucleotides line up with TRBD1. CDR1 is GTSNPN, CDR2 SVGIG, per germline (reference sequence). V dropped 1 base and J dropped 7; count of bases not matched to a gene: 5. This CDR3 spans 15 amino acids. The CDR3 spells CAWSDVGTGGEKLFF. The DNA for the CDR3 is TGTGCCTGGAGTGACGTGGGGACAGGGGGTGAAAAACTGTTTTTT.

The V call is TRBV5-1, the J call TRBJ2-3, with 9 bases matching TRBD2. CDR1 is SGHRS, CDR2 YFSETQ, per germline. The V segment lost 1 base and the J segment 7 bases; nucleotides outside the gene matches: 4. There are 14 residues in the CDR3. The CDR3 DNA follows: TGCGCCAGCAGCTTGACTAGCGGGTCCTATACGCAGTATTTT. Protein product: CASSLTSGSYTQYF.

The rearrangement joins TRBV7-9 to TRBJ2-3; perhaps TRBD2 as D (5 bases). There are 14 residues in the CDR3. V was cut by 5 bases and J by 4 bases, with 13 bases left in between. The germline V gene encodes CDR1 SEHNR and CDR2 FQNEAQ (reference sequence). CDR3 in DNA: TGTGCCAGCAGCCTCGAGGGCCCGCCAGATACGCAGTATTTT. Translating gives CASSLEGPPDTQYF. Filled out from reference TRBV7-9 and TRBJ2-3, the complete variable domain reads DTGVSQNPRHKITKRGQNVTFRCDPISEHNRLYWYRQTLGQGPEFLTYFQNEAQLEKSRLLSDRFSAERPKGSFSTLEIQRTEQGDSAMYLCASSLEGPPDTQYFGPGTRLTVL.

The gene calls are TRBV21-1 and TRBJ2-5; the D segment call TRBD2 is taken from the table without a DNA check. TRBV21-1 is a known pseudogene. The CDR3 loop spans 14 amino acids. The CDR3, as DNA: TGTGCCAGCAGCACAAGACTAGCCGGAGAGACCCAGTACTTC. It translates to CASSTRLAGETQYF.

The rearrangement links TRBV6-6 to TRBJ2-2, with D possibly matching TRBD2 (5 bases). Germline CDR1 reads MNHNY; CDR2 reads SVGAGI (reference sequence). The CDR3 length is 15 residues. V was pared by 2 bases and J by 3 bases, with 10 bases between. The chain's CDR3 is CASSYRLADTGELFF. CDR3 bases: TGTGCCAGCAGTTACCGTCTAGCCGACACCGGGGAGCTGTTTTTT.

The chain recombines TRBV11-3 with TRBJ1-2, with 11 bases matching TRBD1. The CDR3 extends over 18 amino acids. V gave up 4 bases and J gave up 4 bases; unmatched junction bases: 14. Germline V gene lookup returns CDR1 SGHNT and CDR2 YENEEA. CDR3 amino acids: CASSSRSSGTGGSYGYTF. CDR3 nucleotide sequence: TGTGCCAGCAGCTCCCGAAGTTCCGGGACAGGGGGTAGCTATGGCTACACCTTC.

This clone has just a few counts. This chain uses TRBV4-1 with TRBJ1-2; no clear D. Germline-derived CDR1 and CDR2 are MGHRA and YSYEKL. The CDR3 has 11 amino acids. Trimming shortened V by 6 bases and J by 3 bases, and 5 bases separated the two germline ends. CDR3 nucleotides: TGCGCCAGCAGGGACTACTATGGCTACACCTTC. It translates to CASRDYYGYTF.

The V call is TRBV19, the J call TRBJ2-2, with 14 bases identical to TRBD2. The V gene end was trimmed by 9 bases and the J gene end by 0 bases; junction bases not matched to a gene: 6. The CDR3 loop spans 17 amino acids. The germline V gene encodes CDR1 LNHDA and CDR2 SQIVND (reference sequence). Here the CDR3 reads CASSWTSGGSNTGELFF. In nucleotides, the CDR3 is TGTGCCAGCAGCTGGACTAGCGGGGGGTCGAACACCGGGGAGCTGTTTTTT. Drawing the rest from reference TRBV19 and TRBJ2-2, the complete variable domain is DGGITQSPKYLFRKEGQNVTLSCEQNLNHDAMYWYRQDPGQGLRLIYYSQIVNDFQKGDIAEGYSVSREKKESFPLTVTSAQKNPTAFYLCASSWTSGGSNTGELFFGEGSRLTVL.

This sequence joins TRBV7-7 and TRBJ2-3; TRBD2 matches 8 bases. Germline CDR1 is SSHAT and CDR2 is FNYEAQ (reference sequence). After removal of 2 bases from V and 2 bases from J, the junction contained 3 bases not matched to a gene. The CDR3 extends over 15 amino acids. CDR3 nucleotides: TGTGCCAGCAGCTTAACGGGGGGGGACACAGATACGCAGTATTTT. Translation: CASSLTGGDTDTQYF.

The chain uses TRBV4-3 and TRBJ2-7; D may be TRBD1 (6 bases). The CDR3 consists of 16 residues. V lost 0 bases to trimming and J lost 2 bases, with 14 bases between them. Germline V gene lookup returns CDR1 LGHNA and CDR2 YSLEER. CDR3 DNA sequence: TGCGCCAGCAGCCAAGACAGGGCAGGGGAAGCCTACGAGCAGTACTTC. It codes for CASSQDRAGEAYEQYF.

CDR3 sequence: CASGLGTSGETDTQYF. The DNA for the CDR3 is TGTGCTAGTGGTTTGGGGACTAGCGGAGAGACAGATACGCAGTATTTT. The J gene is TRBJ2-3, the V gene TRBV12-5, with TRBD2 identical over 10 bases. This CDR3 has 16 amino acids. Per germline, CDR1 LGHNT and CDR2 FRNRAP. The ends lost 1 base at V and 3 bases at J; junction bases unmatched: 4.

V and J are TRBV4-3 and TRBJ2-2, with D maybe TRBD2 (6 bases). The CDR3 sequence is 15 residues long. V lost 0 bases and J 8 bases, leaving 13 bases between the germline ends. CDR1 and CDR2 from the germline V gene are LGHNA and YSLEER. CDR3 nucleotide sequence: TGCGCCAGCAGCCAAGATGTAGGGAGGTCGGGGGAGCTGTTTTTT. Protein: CASSQDVGRSGELFF.

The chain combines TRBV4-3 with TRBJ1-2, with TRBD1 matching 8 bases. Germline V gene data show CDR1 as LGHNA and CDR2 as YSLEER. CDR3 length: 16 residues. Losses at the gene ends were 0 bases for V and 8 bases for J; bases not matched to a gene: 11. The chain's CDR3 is CASSQDLVTGVGGYTF. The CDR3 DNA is TGCGCCAGCAGCCAAGATCTCGTGACAGGGGTGGGCGGCTACACCTTC.

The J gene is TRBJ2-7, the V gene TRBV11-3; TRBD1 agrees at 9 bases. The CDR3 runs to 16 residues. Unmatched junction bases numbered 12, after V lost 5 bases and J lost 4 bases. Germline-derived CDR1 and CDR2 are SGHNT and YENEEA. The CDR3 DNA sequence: TGTGCCAGCAGCCAAGCGGGACAGGGCTATTGGTACGAGCAGTACTTC. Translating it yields CASSQAGQGYWYEQYF.

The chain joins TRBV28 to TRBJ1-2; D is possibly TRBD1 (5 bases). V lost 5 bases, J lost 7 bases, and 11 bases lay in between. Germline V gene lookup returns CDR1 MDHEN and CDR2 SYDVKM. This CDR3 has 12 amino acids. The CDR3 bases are TGTGCCAGCAGTCCAACAGGTGGTGGCTACACCTTC. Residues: CASSPTGGGYTF.

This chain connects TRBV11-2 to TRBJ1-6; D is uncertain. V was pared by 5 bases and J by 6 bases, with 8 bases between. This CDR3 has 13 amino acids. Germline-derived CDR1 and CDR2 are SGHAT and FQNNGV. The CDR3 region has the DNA TGTGCCAGCAGCCGTACGGGTAATTCACCCCTCCACTTT. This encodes CASSRTGNSPLHF.

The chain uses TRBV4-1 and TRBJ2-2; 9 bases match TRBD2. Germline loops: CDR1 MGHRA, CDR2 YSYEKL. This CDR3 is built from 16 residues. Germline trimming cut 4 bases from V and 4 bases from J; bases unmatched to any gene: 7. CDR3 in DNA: TGCGCCAGCAGCCTCGGACTAGCGAGAGCCACCGGGGAGCTGTTTTTT. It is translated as CASSLGLARATGELFF.

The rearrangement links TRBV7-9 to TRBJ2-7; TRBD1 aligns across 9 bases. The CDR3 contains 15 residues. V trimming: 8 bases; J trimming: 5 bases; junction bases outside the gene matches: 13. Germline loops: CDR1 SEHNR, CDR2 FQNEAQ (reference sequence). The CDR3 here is CASLPRDRAPHEQYF. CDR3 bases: TGTGCCAGCCTCCCTCGGGACAGGGCCCCCCACGAGCAGTACTTC.

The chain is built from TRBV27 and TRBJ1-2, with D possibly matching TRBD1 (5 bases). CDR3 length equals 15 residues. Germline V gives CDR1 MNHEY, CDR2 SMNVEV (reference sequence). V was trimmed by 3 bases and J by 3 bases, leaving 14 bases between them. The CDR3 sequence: CASSFIGGGDYGYTF. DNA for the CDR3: TGTGCCAGCAGTTTTATCGGCGGGGGGGACTATGGCTACACCTTC.

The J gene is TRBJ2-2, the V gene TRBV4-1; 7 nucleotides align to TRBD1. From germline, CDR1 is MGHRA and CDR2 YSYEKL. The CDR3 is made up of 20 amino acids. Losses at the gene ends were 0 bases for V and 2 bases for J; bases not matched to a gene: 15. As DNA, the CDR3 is TGCGCCAGCAGCCAAGAAGACCCTCGGACACAGGGGACAAACACCGGGGAGCTGTTTTTT. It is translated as CASSQEDPRTQGTNTGELFF.

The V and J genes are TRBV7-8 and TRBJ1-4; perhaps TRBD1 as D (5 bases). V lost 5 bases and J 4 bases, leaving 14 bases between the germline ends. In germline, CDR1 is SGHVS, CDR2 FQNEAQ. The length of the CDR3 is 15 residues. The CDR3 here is CASSLGTANNEKLFF. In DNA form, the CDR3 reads TGTGCCAGCAGCCTCGGGACTGCAAATAATGAAAAACTGTTTTTT.

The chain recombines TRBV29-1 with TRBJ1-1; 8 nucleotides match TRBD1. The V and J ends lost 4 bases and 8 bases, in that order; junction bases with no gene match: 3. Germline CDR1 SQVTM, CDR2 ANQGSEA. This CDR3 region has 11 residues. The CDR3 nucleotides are TGCAGCGTTGGGACAGGGCTCGAAGCTTTCTTT. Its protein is CSVGTGLEAFF.

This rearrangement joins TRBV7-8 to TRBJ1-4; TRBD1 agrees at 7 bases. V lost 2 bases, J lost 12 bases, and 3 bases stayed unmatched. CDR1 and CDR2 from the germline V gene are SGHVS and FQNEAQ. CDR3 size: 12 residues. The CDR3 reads CASSLNRGQLFF. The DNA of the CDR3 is TGTGCCAGCAGCTTAAACAGGGGACAACTGTTTTTT.

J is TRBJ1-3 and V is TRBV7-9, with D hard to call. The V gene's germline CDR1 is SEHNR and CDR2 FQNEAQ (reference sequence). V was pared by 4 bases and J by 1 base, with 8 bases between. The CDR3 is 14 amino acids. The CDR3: CASSSGNSGNTIYF. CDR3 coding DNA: TGTGCCAGCAGCTCGGGAAATTCTGGAAACACCATATATTTT.

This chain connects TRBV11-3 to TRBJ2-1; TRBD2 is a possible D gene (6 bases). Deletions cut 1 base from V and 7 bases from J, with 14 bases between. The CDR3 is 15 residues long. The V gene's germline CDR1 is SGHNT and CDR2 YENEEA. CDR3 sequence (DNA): TGTGCCAGCAGCTTAGTACGGGGGTTGTCAAATGAGCAGTTCTTC. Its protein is CASSLVRGLSNEQFF.

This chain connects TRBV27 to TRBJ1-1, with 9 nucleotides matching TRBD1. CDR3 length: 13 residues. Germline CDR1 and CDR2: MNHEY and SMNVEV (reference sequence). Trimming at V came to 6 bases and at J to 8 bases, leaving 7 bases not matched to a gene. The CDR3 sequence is CASRTQGAGEAFF. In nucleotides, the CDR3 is TGTGCCAGCAGGACACAGGGGGCCGGGGAAGCTTTCTTT.

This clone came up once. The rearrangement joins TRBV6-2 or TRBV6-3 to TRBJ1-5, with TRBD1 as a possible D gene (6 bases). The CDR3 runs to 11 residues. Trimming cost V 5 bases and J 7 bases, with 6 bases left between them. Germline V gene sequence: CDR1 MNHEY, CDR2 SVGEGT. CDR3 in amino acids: CASSQGQPQHF. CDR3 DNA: TGTGCCAGCAGTCAGGGGCAGCCCCAGCATTTT.

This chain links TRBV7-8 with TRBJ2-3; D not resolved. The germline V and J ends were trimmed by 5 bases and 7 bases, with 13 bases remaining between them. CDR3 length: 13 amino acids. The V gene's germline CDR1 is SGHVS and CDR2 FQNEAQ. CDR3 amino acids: CASSTLSLYTQYF. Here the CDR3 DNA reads TGTGCCAGCAGCACTCTTAGCCTGTATACGCAGTATTTT. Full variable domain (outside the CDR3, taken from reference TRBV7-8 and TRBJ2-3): GAGVSQSPRYKVAKRGQDVALRCDPISGHVSLFWYQQALGQGPEFLTYFQNEAQLDKSGLPSDRFFAERPEGSVSTLKIQRTQQEDSAVYLCASSTLSLYTQYFGPGTRLTVL.